This TCR beta chain stems from a study of blood T cell repertoires in COVID-19. Across the study: Nucleic acid was either cDNA or gDNA, and it came from T cells, B-cell-depleted T cells, or PBMCs.

The J segment lost 5 bases and the V segment lost 2 bases, leaving 4 bases of the junction unmatched. CDR3 length: 14 residues. Germline CDR1 GTSNPN, CDR2 SVGIG (reference sequence). As originally analysed: It was from reference gene primer amplification that nucleated cell counts were estimated. Some clones are missing from TCRdb's copy, which holds only in-frame ones; the method was immunoSEQ multiplex PCR. Clonal size and the V and J genes are those of that table, whereas D and trimming came from the DNA. The sample has under 250,000 clones, about 83% seen once. The chain recombines TRBV30 with TRBJ1-5, with 9 bases aligning to TRBD1. This TCR was recovered from an elderly woman with COVID-19, enrolled during active disease. Specimen: peripheral blood. The CDR3 loop is CAWSYRGRDQPQHF. The DNA for the CDR3 is TGTGCCTGGAGTTACAGGGGGCGTGATCAGCCCCAGCATTTT. Filled out from reference TRBV30 and TRBJ1-5, the complete variable domain reads SQTIHQWPATLVQPVGSPLSLECTVEGTSNPNLYWYRQAAGRGLQLLFYSVGIGQISSEVPQNLSASRPQDRQFILSSKKLLLSDSGFYLCAWSYRGRDQPQHFGDGTRLSIL.